This T cell receptor beta chain stems from a study of neurological immune-mediated disorders. Study-level results: HTLV-1-associated myelopathy showed the most TCR clonal expansion; multiple sclerosis the least, below healthy controls. Subjects shared no identical expanded-clone CDR3 amino acid sequences, suggesting private TCR-beta repertoires in all groups.

This clonotype was counted ten times or more. Its matching antigen is unknown. By 5'RACE with 10-nucleotide random UMIs, the cDNA was made. Using its own MiXCR run on the 5' RACE reads, TCRdb lists one record per CDR3 protein. The top ten hold roughly 5% of the sample, which has 70,000 to 95,000 distinct CDR3 sequences, roughly an eighth seen once. Specified time point: longitudinal time-point 2. Unsorted libraries were generated from 2 million PBMCs. These cells had been stored in RNAlater at -80 C. Germline V gene data show CDR1 as SQVTM and CDR2 as ANQGSEA. The CDR3 length is 11 residues. V was shortened by 4 bases and J by 2 bases, with 3 bases between the two germline ends.

Sequencing was performed on PBMCs. This clonotype was obtained from a female donor with HTLV-1-associated myelopathy (HAM/TSP). The chain combines TRBV29-1 with TRBJ1-3; D remains ambiguous. The CDR3 is CSVGTGNTIYF. In DNA, the CDR3 is TGCAGCGTTGGGACTGGAAACACCATATATTTT.